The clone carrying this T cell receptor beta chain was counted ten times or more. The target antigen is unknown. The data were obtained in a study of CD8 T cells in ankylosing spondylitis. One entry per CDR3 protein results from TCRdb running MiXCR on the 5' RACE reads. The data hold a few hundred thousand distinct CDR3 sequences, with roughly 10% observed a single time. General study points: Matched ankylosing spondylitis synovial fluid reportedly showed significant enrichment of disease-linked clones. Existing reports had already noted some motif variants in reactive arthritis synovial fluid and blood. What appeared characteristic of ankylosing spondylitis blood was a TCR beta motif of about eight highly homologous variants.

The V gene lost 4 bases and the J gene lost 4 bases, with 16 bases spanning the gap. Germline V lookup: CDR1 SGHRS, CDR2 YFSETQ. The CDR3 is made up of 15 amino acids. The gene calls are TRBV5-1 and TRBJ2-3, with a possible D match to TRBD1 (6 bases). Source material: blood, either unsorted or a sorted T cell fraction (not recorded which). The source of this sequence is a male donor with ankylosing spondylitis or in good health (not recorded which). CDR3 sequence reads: CASSPAGDVADTQYF. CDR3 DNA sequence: TGCGCCAGCAGCCCGGCAGGGGATGTTGCAGATACGCAGTATTTT. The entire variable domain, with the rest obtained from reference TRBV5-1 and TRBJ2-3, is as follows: KAGVTQTPRYLIKTRGQQVTLSCSPISGHRSVSWYQQTPGQGLQFLFEYFSETQRNKGNFPGRFSGRQFSNSRSEMNVSTLELGDSALYLCASSPAGDVADTQYFGPGTRLTVL.